This TCR beta chain was sequenced during a study of immune cell composition in non-small cell lung cancer. Whole-study results and caveats: Tumour-reactive clones were not shown to match dominant in vivo tumour clones. Roughly 75% of squamous and under 35% of adenocarcinoma cases had tumour-associated clones >0.5%. Smoking pack-years did not significantly correlate with tumour TCR-beta clonality.

Normal lung was sampled as far from the tumour as possible, at least 3 cm. The germline V gene encodes CDR1 MRHNA and CDR2 SNTAGT. The CDR3 extends over 15 amino acids. The V and J ends lost 5 bases and 6 bases, in that order; junction bases with no gene match: 9. Only a few counts were recorded for this clone. The antigen is not known. The assay was immunoSEQ multiplex PCR, and TCRdb's table has in-frame clones only and misses some. This sample has about 6,800 clones, with 80% to 90% found just once. The chain uses TRBV6-4 and TRBJ2-3, with 9 bases lining up with TRBD1. What was sequenced was non-adjacent lung tissue. This receptor was taken from a human donor with non-small cell lung cancer. CDR3 in DNA: TGTGCCAGCAGTCTGGGGACAGGGAACCTTGATACGCAGTATTTT. Translation: CASSLGTGNLDTQYF.